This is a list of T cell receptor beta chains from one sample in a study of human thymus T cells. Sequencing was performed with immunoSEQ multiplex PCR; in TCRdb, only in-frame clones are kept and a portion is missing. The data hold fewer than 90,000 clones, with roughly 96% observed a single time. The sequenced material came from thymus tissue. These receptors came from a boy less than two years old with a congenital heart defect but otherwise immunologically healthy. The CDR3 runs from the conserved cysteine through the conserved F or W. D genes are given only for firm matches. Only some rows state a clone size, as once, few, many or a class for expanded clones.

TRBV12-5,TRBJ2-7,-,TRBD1,TGTGCTAGTGGTTTGGAAGGGGGCGGCGCATCCTACGAGCAGTACTTC,CASGLEGGGASYEQYF
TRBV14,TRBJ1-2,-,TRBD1,TGTGCCAGCAGCCTCGGGACAGTTAATGGCTACACCTTC,CASSLGTVNGYTF
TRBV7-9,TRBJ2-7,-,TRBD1,TGTGCCAGCAGCGGGCAGGACAGGGGGCAAATGGGCGAGCAGTACTTC,CASSGQDRGQMGEQYF
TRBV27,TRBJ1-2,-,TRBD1,TGTGCCAGCAGTTTAGACAGGGGTAATGGCTACACCTTC,CASSLDRGNGYTF
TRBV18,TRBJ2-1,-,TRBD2,TGTGCCAGCTCACCACGGGGTAGACTAGCCACCTACAATGAGCAGTTCTTC,CASSPRGRLATYNEQFF
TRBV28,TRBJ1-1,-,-,TGTGCCAGCAGTTTACTGCGCAGTACGGGATATATGAACACTGAAGCTTTCTTT,CASSLLRSTGYMNTEAFF
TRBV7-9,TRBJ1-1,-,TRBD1,TGTGCCAGCAGCTTACCCTGGGACAGGGGTAGCACTGAAGCTTTCTTT,CASSLPWDRGSTEAFF
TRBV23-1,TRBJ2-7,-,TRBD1,TGCGCCTCTACAGGGGATGGTTACGAGCAGTACTTC,CASTGDGYEQYF
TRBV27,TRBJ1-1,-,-,TGTGCCAGCAGTGCGGGGGGGGGAAACACTGAAGCTTTCTTT,CASSAGGGNTEAFF
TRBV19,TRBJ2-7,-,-,TGTGCCAGTAGTGGGGTCCCCTCCTACGAGCAGTACTTC,CASSGVPSYEQYF
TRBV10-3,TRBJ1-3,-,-,TGTGCCATCAGTGTCTTCCAGGGCACCCGGGGGAACACCATATATTTT,CAISVFQGTRGNTIYF
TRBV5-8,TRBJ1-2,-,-,TGTGCCAGCAGCTTGTTAGGACAGAGTATTAACTATGGCTACACCTTC,CASSLLGQSINYGYTF
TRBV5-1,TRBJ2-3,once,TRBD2,TGCGCCAGCAGGATATGGCCGGGAGGTAGGGACCTTGTCACAGATACGCAGTATTTT,CASRIWPGGRDLVTDTQYF
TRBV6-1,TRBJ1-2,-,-,TGTGCCAGCAGTGAAGCCCTCCCAAGGAAAGAGGGTGGCTACACCTTC,CASSEALPRKEGGYTF
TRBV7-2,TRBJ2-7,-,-,TGTGCCAGCAGTCTAGCAGGCGGCCCCAAAATGACAGCCTACGAGCAGTACTTC,CASSLAGGPKMTAYEQYF
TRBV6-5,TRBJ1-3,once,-,TGTGCCAGCAGTTACTCGACACAGTGGGACACCATATATTTT,CASSYSTQWDTIYF
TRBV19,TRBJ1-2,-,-,TGTGCCAGTACCCTATTGGGGGGGTATGCGTATGGCTACACCTTC,CASTLLGGYAYGYTF
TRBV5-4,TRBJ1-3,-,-,TGTGCCAGCAGCTTCTGGGGACTTCAGGAAAACACCATATATTTT,CASSFWGLQENTIYF
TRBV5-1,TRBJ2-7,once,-,TGCGCCAGCAGCTGGGGAACAGCCCTCTACGAGCAGTACTTC,CASSWGTALYEQYF
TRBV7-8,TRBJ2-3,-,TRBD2,TGTGCCAGCAGCTTAGCGGGTCGTGGTAGCGGGAAACCCACAGATACGCAGTATTTT,CASSLAGRGSGKPTDTQYF